This T cell receptor beta chain was sequenced for a study of OX40 agonist ivuxolimab in advanced cancers. Study-level background: Enrolled patients in dose escalation had cancers that were hepatocellular carcinoma, melanoma, renal cell or head and neck cancer.

Using immunoSEQ multiplex PCR, the repertoire was profiled, and TCRdb retains in-frame clones only, with some absent. Among roughly 100,000 clones, under 95% were seen once, and the ten largest hold approximately 0.81%. The CDR3 runs to 15 residues. Germline V gives CDR1 LGHNA, CDR2 YSLEER. Trimming stripped 0 bases from V and 7 bases from J, with 15 bases between. The gene calls are TRBV4-3 and TRBJ1-2; D is perhaps TRBD1 (6 bases). The sequence derives from an adult with an advanced solid tumor such as melanoma, head and neck, liver or kidney cancer. Here the sequenced sample was CD4+ or CD8+ T cells sorted from blood, taken in a trial of the OX40 agonist ivuxolimab. The CDR3 region is CASSQELSGGGGYTF. CDR3 nucleotides: TGCGCCAGCAGCCAAGAGCTGTCCGGGGGCGGTGGCTACACCTTC.